This TCR beta chain derives from a study of cytomegalovirus exposure and HLA in healthy donors. Study findings and constraints: Later analysis showed most CMV-associated TCR beta chains appearing HLA-restricted. The authors listed approximately 150 TCR beta chains as cytomegalovirus-associated.

V was trimmed by 6 bases and J by 10 bases, leaving 18 bases between them. Germline loops: CDR1 SEHNR, CDR2 FQNEAQ (reference sequence). The CDR3 consists of 13 residues. It was with 60 Vbeta and 13 Jbeta primers that the PCR ran. The method was immunoSEQ multiplex PCR; TCRdb's version includes in-frame clones alone and lacks a portion of them. The data show roughly 110,000 clones, with approximately 67% seen just once and about 8.3% held by the top ten. As regards this clone: Its antigen is undetermined.

The receptor's source is a man younger than 30 in good health and CMV-seropositive. Sequenced: PBMCs. The chain is built from TRBV7-9 and TRBJ2-5; D gene unclear. The CDR3, as DNA: TGTGCCAGCAGTCCTACAAGCGCGGTCCTCCAGTACTTC. It translates to CASSPTSAVLQYF.